In this sample, the clone carrying this TCR beta chain turned up a few times. Its cognate antigen is unknown. The sample is drawn from a study of T cell repertoires in cytomegalovirus infection. Study-wide context: An indication of both CMV infection and matching HLA type came from public TCR beta signatures.

Study-wide results and limits: In two of eight donors, the top clonotype was HLA-C-restricted CMV-specific. Cumulative public TCR beta family frequency identified carriers of CMV plus the relevant HLA.

TCRdb re-derived calls from the reads in MiXCR, one entry per CDR3 protein. This table holds hundreds of thousands of distinct CDR3 sequences, about a third found once. This receptor was obtained from a human donor in good health (CMV status not recorded). Some clones in this sample may be carry-over from other donors' samples. Sequencing input: PBMCs.

CDR3 protein: CSVEDVDTQDRGRTTDTQYF. In nucleotides, the CDR3 is TGCAGCGTTGAAGATGTGGACACCCAGGATCGGGGGCGAACCACAGATACGCAGTATTTT. J is TRBJ2-3 and V is TRBV29-1; perhaps D is TRBD1 or TRBD2 (6 bases each). This CDR3 has 20 residues. Per the germline V gene, CDR1 is SQVTM and CDR2 is ANQGSEA. Trimming stripped 0 bases from V and 2 bases from J, with 27 bases between.